The next 15 T cell receptor beta chains were all read from a single sample in a study of T cells in Graves' hyperthyroidism and ophthalmopathy. RNA transcripts were the template for amplifying TCR beta CDR3 regions. HTBI primers were employed in a first-round RT-PCR of the TCR CDR3. TCRdb passed the multiplex PCR reads through MiXCR, listing each CDR3 protein once. The top ten hold under 15% of the sample, which has 500,000 to 800,000 distinct CDR3 sequences, roughly 14% seen once. The sample comprised blood. All receptors come from a woman between 45 and 65 years old with Graves' ophthalmopathy.

The chain uses TRBV6-2 or TRBV6-3 and TRBJ2-2; D is perhaps TRBD1 or TRBD2 (6 bases each). There are 13 residues in the CDR3. Trimming removed 3 bases at V and 6 bases at J, with 8 bases between. Per germline, CDR1 MNHEY and CDR2 SVGEGT. The CDR3 loop reads CASSYGGPGELFF. Here the CDR3 DNA reads TGTGCCAGCAGTTATGGGGGGCCCGGGGAGCTGTTTTTT.

This chain links TRBV5-5 with TRBJ2-4, with unresolved D. CDR1 SGHKS and CDR2 YYEKEE come from the germline V gene (reference sequence). Deletions cut 4 bases from V and 0 bases from J, with 8 bases between. This CDR3 is 14 amino acids long. The CDR3 here is CASSDLIAKNIQYF. For the CDR3, the DNA is TGTGCCAGCAGCGACTTAATAGCCAAAAACATTCAGTACTTC.

Many counts were recorded for this clonotype. The chain recombines TRBV27 with TRBJ1-1, with D tentatively TRBD1 (5 bases). The CDR3 is 12 residues long. The germline CDR1 and CDR2 sequences are MNHEY and SMNVEV (reference sequence). Trimming pared 3 bases from V and 8 bases from J, leaving 10 bases between. The CDR3 spells CASSFAGREAFF. CDR3 nucleotide sequence: TGTGCCAGCAGTTTTGCAGGGAGGGAAGCTTTCTTT.

This clonotype was found many times. This chain links TRBV10-3 with TRBJ1-1, with D maybe TRBD1 (6 bases). The V end was cut by 1 base, the J end by 0 bases, with 12 bases between. Germline CDR1 and CDR2: ENHRY and SYGVKD. The length of the CDR3 is 16 residues. Here the CDR3 reads CAISEYSQGMNTEAFF. The CDR3 coding sequence is TGTGCCATCAGTGAGTATTCACAGGGTATGAACACTGAAGCTTTCTTT.

The table lists this clonotype with many counts. The V gene is TRBV4-2, the J gene TRBJ1-5; D remains unclear. V shed 6 bases and J shed 0 bases, with 15 bases lying between them. The germline V gene encodes CDR1 LGHNA and CDR2 YNFKEQ. CDR3 length equals 16 residues. In nucleotides, the CDR3 is TGTGCCAGCAGTCCGACCGGTGCCGGTAGCAATCAGCCCCAGCATTTT. It yields the protein CASSPTGAGSNQPQHF.

The chain couples TRBV16 to TRBJ1-5; D remains unclear. The CDR3 totals 15 residues. V lost 2 bases and J lost 6, with 14 bases in between. The germline V gene has CDR1 KGHSY and CDR2 FQNENV. Here the CDR3 DNA reads TGTGCCAGCAGCCAAGTGGTCATAGCTCGTCAGCCCCAGCATTTT. Translation gives CASSQVVIARQPQHF.

This clonotype was found a few times. The rearrangement joins TRBV7-9 to TRBJ1-1, with 10 nucleotides matching TRBD1. Germline V gene sequence: CDR1 SEHNR, CDR2 FQNEAQ (reference sequence). V shed 8 bases and J 4 bases; nucleotides not matched to a gene: 7. The CDR3 contains 14 residues. CDR3 nucleotides: TGTGCCAGCCCGGGACAGGGGTGGAGCACTGAAGCTTTCTTT. As protein: CASPGQGWSTEAFF.

This clonotype was observed a few times. V gene TRBV6-1 combines with J gene TRBJ2-1; TRBD2 agrees at 13 bases. The germline gives CDR1 MNHNS, CDR2 SASEGT. V shed 10 bases and J 10 bases; nucleotides not matched to a gene: 7. This CDR3 has 13 residues. The CDR3 spells CAIGRLAGGEQFF. CDR3 nucleotide sequence: TGTGCCATCGGCCGACTAGCGGGAGGCGAGCAGTTCTTC.

This clonotype was seen a handful of times. The conserved phenylalanine or tryptophan is not found at the CDR3 terminus, so this likely reflects a read error. V is TRBV2 and J is TRBJ2-6; no clear D gene. In germline, CDR1 is SNHLY, CDR2 FYNNEI. The CDR3 is made up of 14 amino acids. V shed 5 bases and J shed 0 bases, with 5 bases lying between them. The CDR3 sequence is CASSLDSGANVLTS. The CDR3 region has the DNA TGTGCCAGCAGTTTAGACTCTGGGGCCAACGTCCTGACTTCC.

In this sample, this clonotype turned up many times. V usage is TRBV7-2 and J usage is TRBJ1-2, with TRBD1 as a possible D gene (6 bases). There are 19 residues in the CDR3. Per germline, CDR1 SGHTA and CDR2 FQGNSA. Trimming pared 0 bases from V and 0 bases from J, leaving 20 bases between. The CDR3 spells CASSLARGRGEHPNYGYTF. The CDR3 region has the DNA TGTGCCAGCAGCTTAGCGAGGGGGAGGGGGGAACACCCTAACTATGGCTACACCTTC.

The chain recombines TRBV6-2 or TRBV6-3 with TRBJ2-7, with 8 bases lining up with TRBD1. The V gene's germline CDR1 is MNHEY and CDR2 SVGEGT. The CDR3 loop spans 13 amino acids. J lost 4 bases, V lost 6 bases, and 5 bases had no gene match. Here the CDR3 DNA reads TGTGCCAGCAGACCGGACAGGGAGTACGAGCAGTACTTC. Translating gives CASRPDREYEQYF.

This clonotype was observed at least ten times. The gene calls are TRBV12-3 or TRBV12-4 and TRBJ2-3; D not resolved. Deletions cut 10 bases from V and 6 bases from J, with 17 bases between. The length of the CDR3 is 13 residues. The CDR3: CAIGRRTTDTQYF. The DNA for the CDR3 is TGTGCCATCGGACGACGGACCACCGATACGCAGTATTTT.

The chain is built from TRBV28 and TRBJ1-5, with 9 bases that match TRBD1. The CDR3 totals 18 residues. V dropped 0 bases and J dropped 0; count of bases not matched to a gene: 6. From germline, CDR1 is MDHEN and CDR2 SYDVKM. In DNA, the CDR3 is TGTGCCAGCAGTTTATGGGGACAGGGACTCTATAGCAATCAGCCCCAGCATTTT. It is translated as CASSLWGQGLYSNQPQHF.

This sequence joins TRBV6-4 and TRBJ2-4; unclear D gene. The CDR3 contains 14 residues. Germline V CDR1 and CDR2: MRHNA, SNTAGT. Trimming shortened V by 4 bases and J by 0 bases, and 7 bases separated the two germline ends. In DNA form, the CDR3 reads TGTGCCAGCAGTGGCAGAAGAGCCAAAAACATTCAGTACTTC. This translates into CASSGRRAKNIQYF.

Ten or more counts support this clonotype. The chain combines TRBV9 with TRBJ1-1; TRBD1 agrees at 8 bases. Per the germline V gene, CDR1 is SGDLS and CDR2 is YYNGEE. The junction had 6 bases not matched to a gene; V was cut back by 4 bases and J by 1 base. This CDR3 comprises 15 residues. The CDR3 DNA is TGTGCCAGCAGCCCAAGGGACAGGTGGAACACTGAAGCTTTCTTT. Translating it yields CASSPRDRWNTEAFF.